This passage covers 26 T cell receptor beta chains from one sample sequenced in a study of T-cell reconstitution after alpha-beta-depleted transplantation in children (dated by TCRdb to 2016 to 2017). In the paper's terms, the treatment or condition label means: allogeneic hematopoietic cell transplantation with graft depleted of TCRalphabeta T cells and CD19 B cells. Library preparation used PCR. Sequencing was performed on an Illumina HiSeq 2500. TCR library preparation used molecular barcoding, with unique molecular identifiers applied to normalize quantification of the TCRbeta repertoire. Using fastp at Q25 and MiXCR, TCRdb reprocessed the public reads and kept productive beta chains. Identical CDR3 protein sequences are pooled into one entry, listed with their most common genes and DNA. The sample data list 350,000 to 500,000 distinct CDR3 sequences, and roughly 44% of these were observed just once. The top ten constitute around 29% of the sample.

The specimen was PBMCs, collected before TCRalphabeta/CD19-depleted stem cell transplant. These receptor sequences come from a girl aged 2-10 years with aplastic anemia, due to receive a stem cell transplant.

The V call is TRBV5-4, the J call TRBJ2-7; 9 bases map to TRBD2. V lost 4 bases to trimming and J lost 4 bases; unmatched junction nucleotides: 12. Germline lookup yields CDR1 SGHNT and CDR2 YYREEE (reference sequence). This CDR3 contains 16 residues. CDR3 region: CASSRNSGGNQYEQYF. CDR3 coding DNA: TGTGCCAGCAGCCGGAATAGCGGGGGCAACCAATACGAGCAGTACTTC.

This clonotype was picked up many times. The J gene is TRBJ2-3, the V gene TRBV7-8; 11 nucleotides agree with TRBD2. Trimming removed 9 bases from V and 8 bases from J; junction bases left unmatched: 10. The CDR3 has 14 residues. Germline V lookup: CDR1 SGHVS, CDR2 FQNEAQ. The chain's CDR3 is CASRTSGLQGTQYF. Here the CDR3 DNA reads TGTGCCAGTCGGACTAGCGGGCTTCAGGGTACGCAGTATTTT.

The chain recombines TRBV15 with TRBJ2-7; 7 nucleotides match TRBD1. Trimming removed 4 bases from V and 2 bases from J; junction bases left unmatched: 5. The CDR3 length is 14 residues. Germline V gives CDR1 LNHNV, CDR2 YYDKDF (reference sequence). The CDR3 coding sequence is TGTGCCACCAGCACCCACGGGACAGCCTACGAGCAGTACTTC. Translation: CATSTHGTAYEQYF.

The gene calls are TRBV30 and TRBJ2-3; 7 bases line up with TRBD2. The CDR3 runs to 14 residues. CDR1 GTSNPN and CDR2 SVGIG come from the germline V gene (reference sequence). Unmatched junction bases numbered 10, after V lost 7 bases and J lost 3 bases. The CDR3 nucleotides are TGTGCCTTTGGTTACGGGAGGATGACAGATACGCAGTATTTT. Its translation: CAFGYGRMTDTQYF.

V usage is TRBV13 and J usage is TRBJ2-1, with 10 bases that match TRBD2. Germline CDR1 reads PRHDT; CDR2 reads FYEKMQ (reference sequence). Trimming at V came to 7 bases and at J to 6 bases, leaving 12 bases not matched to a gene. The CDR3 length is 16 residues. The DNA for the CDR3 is TGTGCCAGCAACGGCCGAACTAGCGGGAAAGGCAATGAGCAGTTCTTC. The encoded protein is CASNGRTSGKGNEQFF.

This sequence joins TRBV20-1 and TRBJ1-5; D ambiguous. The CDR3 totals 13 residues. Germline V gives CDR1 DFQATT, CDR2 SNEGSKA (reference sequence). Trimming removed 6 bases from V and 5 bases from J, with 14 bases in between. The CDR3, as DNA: TGCAGTGCGAGAATGTTGCGGGATCAGCCCCAGCATTTT. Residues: CSARMLRDQPQHF.

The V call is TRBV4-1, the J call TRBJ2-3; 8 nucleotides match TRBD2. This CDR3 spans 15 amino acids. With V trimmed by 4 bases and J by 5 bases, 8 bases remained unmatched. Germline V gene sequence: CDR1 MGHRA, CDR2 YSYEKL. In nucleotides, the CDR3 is TGCGCCAGCAGCCTGCACGGGAGGGCGGAAGATACGCAGTATTTT. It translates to CASSLHGRAEDTQYF.

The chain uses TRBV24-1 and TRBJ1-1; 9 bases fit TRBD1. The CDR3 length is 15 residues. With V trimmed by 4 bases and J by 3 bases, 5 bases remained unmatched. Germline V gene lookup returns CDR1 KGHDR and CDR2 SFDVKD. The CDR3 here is CATSEGTGRYTEAFF. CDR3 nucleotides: TGTGCCACCAGTGAGGGGACAGGGCGGTACACTGAAGCTTTCTTT.

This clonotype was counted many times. CDR3 nucleotide sequence: TGTGCCAGCAGCAGGGACTACCTAACAGATACGCAGTATTTT. Translated, it gives CASSRDYLTDTQYF. The rearrangement joins TRBV7-7 to TRBJ2-3, with 7 positions matching TRBD2. V lost 5 bases, J lost 3 bases, and 5 bases stayed unmatched. Germline V gene sequence: CDR1 SSHAT, CDR2 FNYEAQ (reference sequence). This CDR3 comprises 14 residues.

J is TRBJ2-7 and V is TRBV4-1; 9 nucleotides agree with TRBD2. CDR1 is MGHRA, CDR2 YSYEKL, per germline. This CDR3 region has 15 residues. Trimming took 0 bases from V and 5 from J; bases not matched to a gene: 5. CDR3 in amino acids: CASSQEKREADEQYF. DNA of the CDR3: TGCGCCAGCAGCCAAGAGAAGCGGGAGGCCGACGAGCAGTACTTC.

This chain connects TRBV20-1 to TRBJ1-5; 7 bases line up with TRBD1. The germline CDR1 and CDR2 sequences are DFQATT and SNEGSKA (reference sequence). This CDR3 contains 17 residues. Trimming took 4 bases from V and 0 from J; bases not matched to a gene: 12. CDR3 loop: CSAKKMGQSLSNQPQHF. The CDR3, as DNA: TGCAGTGCTAAGAAAATGGGACAGTCCCTTAGCAATCAGCCCCAGCATTTT.

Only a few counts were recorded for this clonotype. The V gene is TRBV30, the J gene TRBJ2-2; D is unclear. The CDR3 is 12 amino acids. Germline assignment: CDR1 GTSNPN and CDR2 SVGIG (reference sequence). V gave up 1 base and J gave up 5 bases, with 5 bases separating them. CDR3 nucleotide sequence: TGTGCCTGGAGTGCAGCGACCGGGGAGCTGTTTTTT. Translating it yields CAWSAATGELFF.

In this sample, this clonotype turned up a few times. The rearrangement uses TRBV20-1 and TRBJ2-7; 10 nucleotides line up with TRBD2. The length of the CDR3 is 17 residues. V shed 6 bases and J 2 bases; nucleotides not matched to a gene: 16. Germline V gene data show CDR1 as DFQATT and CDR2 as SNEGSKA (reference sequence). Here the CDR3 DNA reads TGCAGTGCCAAACCAACGGGGGCTAGCGGGAGACCCTACGAGCAGTACTTC. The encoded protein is CSAKPTGASGRPYEQYF.

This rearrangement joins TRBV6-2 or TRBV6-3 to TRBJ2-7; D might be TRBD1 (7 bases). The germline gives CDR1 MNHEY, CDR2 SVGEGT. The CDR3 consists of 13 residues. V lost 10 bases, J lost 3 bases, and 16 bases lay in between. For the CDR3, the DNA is TGTGCCACCTCCAGGGGGGCGAACTACGAGCAGTACTTC. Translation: CATSRGANYEQYF.

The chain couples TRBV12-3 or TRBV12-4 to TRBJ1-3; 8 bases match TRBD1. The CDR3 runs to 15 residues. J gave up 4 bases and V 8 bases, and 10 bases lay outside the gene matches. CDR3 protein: CASGGWTGKGNTIYF. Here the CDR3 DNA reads TGTGCCAGCGGTGGTTGGACAGGGAAAGGAAACACCATATATTTT.

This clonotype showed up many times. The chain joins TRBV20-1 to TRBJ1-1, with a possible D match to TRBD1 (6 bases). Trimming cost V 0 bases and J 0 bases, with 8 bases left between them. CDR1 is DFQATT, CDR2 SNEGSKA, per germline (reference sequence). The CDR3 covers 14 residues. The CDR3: CSARDTGLNTEAFF. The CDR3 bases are TGCAGTGCTAGAGATACAGGGTTGAACACTGAAGCTTTCTTT.

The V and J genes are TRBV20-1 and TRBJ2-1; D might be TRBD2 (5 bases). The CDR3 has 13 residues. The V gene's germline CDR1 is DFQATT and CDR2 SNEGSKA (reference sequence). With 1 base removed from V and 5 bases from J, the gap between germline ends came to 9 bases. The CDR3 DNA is TGCAGTGCTAGAGGGCTAGCTCACAATGAGCAGTTCTTC. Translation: CSARGLAHNEQFF.

The CDR3 nucleotides read TGCGCCAGCAGCGAGGTCCTAGCGGGGGGGACCTACAATGAGCAGTTCTTC. Residues: CASSEVLAGGTYNEQFF. The genes are TRBV5-1 and TRBJ2-1; 12 bases are a match to TRBD2. The V gene's germline CDR1 is SGHRS and CDR2 YFSETQ. With V trimmed by 4 bases and J by 2 bases, 7 bases remained unmatched. The CDR3 is 17 amino acids.

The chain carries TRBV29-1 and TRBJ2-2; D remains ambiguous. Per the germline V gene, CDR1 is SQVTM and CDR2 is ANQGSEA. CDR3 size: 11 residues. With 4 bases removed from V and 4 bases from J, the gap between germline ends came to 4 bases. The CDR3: CSVVGTGELFF. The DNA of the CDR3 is TGCAGCGTTGTAGGCACCGGGGAGCTGTTTTTT.

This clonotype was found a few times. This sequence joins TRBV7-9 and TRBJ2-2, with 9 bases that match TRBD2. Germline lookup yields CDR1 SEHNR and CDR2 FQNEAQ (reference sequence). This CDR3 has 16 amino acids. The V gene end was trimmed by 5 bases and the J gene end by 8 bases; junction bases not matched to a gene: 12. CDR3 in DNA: TGTGCCAGCAGCGAATACGGGACTAGCCAACCGGGGGAGCTGTTTTTT. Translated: CASSEYGTSQPGELFF.

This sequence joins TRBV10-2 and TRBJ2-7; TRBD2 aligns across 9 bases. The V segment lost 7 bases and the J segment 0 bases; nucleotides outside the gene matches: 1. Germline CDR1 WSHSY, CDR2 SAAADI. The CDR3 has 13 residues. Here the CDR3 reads CASISGSSYEQYF. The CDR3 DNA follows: TGCGCCAGCATTAGCGGGAGCTCCTACGAGCAGTACTTC.

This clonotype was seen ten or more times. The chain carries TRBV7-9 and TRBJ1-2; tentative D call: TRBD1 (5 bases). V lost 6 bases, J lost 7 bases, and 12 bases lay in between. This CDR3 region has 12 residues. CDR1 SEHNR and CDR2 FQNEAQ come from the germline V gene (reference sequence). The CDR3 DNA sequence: TGTGCCAGCAGGTCAGGGATTGGTGGCTACACCTTC. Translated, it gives CASRSGIGGYTF.

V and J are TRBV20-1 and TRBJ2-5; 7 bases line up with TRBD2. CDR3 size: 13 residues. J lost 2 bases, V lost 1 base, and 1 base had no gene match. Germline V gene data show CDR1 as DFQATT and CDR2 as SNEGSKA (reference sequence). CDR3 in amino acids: CSARGEGQETQYF. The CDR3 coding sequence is TGCAGTGCTAGAGGGGAGGGTCAAGAGACCCAGTACTTC.

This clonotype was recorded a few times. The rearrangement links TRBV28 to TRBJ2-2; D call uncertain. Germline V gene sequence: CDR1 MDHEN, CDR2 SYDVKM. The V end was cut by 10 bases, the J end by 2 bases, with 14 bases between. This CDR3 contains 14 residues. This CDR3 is CAMGPGINTGELFF. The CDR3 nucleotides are TGTGCCATGGGCCCCGGCATAAACACCGGGGAGCTGTTTTTT.

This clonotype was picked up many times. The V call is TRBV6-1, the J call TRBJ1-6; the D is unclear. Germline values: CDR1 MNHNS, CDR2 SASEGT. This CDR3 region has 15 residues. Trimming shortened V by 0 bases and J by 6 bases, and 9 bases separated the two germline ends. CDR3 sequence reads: CASSEAGIFNSPLHF. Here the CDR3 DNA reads TGTGCCAGCAGTGAAGCGGGAATCTTTAATTCACCCCTCCACTTT.

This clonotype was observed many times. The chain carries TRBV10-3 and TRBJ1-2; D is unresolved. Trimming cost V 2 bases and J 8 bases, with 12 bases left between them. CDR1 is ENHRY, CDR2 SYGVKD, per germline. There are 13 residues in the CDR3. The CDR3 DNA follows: TGTGCCATCAGTGAGACGAAGTCATGGGGCTACACCTTC. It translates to CAISETKSWGYTF.